These T cell receptor beta chains were read from a single sample in a study of cytomegalovirus exposure and HLA in healthy donors. Clones were read by immunoSEQ multiplex PCR, and TCRdb kept only the in-frame ones, dropping some. The sample gives roughly 160,000 clones, over 60% of which show up once; approximately 3% is in the top ten. Specimen: PBMCs. The receptors stem from a woman aged 25 to 39 in good health and CMV-seronegative. The CDR3 runs from the conserved cysteine through the conserved F or W. D genes are given only for firm matches. Expanded clones are given a class, and other clones once, few, many or no size at all.

J gene: TRBJ2-2; clone size: few; V gene: TRBV11-2; D gene: TRBD1; CDR3 protein: CASSPGRDRLGPTGELFF; CDR3 DNA: TGTGCCAGCAGCCCGGGAAGGGACAGGCTGGGGCCCACCGGGGAGCTGTTTTTT
J gene: TRBJ2-7; clone size: once; V gene: TRBV27; D gene: TRBD2; CDR3 protein: CASRLGLAGGWYEQYF; CDR3 DNA: TGTGCCAGCAGACTCGGACTAGCGGGAGGGTGGTACGAGCAGTACTTC
J gene: TRBJ2-7; clone size: few; V gene: TRBV4-3; D gene: NA; CDR3 protein: CASSQDRTYEQYF; CDR3 DNA: TGCGCCAGCAGCCAAGACAGAACCTACGAGCAGTACTTC
J gene: TRBJ1-6; clone size: NA; V gene: TRBV5-4; D gene: TRBD1; CDR3 protein: CASSALTGGGSPLHF; CDR3 DNA: TGTGCCAGCAGCGCCCTGACAGGGGGAGGTTCACCCCTCCACTTT
J gene: TRBJ1-6; clone size: NA; V gene: TRBV6-5; D gene: NA; CDR3 protein: CASSYSLYSPLHF; CDR3 DNA: TGTGCCAGCAGTTACTCCCTTTATTCACCCCTCCACTTT
J gene: TRBJ1-5; clone size: NA; V gene: TRBV28; D gene: TRBD1; CDR3 protein: CASTTGYQPQHF; CDR3 DNA: TGTGCCAGCACGACAGGGTATCAGCCCCAGCATTTT
J gene: TRBJ1-1; clone size: NA; V gene: TRBV28; D gene: TRBD1; CDR3 protein: CASSLKSTGVKNTEAFF; CDR3 DNA: TGTGCCAGCAGTTTAAAGTCGACAGGGGTAAAGAACACTGAAGCTTTCTTT
J gene: TRBJ1-2; clone size: once; V gene: TRBV28; D gene: NA; CDR3 protein: CASSLAVTVGDYGYTF; CDR3 DNA: TGTGCCAGCAGTTTAGCAGTTACGGTAGGAGACTATGGCTACACCTTC
J gene: TRBJ1-1; clone size: NA; V gene: TRBV7-2; D gene: TRBD1; CDR3 protein: CASSEYRGVTEAFF; CDR3 DNA: TGTGCCAGCAGCGAGTACAGGGGGGTTACTGAAGCTTTCTTT
J gene: TRBJ2-5; clone size: NA; V gene: TRBV5-1; D gene: NA; CDR3 protein: CASSLARGRQETQYF; CDR3 DNA: TGCGCCAGCAGCTTGGCCAGGGGCAGGCAAGAGACCCAGTACTTC
J gene: TRBJ1-4; clone size: few; V gene: TRBV21-1; D gene: NA; CDR3 protein: CASSNRQGGNEKLFF; CDR3 DNA: TGTGCCAGCAGCAATCGTCAGGGCGGTAATGAAAAACTGTTTTTT
J gene: TRBJ1-2; clone size: NA; V gene: TRBV13; D gene: NA; CDR3 protein: CASRIAGSGWGYGYTF; CDR3 DNA: TGTGCCAGCAGGATAGCGGGGAGCGGTTGGGGCTATGGCTACACCTTC
J gene: TRBJ2-5; clone size: NA; V gene: TRBV7-3; D gene: NA; CDR3 protein: CASSSPGGTETQYF; CDR3 DNA: TGTGCCAGCAGTTCACCCGGAGGGACGGAGACCCAGTACTTC
J gene: TRBJ2-1; clone size: NA; V gene: TRBV4-3; D gene: NA; CDR3 protein: CASSQGPAVLNEQFF; CDR3 DNA: TGCGCCAGCAGCCAAGGACCAGCGGTCCTCAATGAGCAGTTCTTC
J gene: TRBJ2-7; clone size: NA; V gene: TRBV2; D gene: TRBD1; CDR3 protein: CASSGVGDRPYEQYF; CDR3 DNA: TGTGCCAGCAGTGGGGTAGGGGACAGACCCTACGAGCAGTACTTC
J gene: TRBJ2-7; clone size: few; V gene: TRBV5-6; D gene: NA; CDR3 protein: CASSLRHPTYEQYF; CDR3 DNA: TGTGCCAGCAGCTTACGACATCCCACCTACGAGCAGTACTTC
J gene: TRBJ2-1; clone size: NA; V gene: TRBV28; D gene: TRBD2; CDR3 protein: CASSLVGRSSYNEQFF; CDR3 DNA: TGTGCCAGCAGTTTAGTCGGGAGGAGCTCCTACAATGAGCAGTTCTTC
J gene: TRBJ1-1; clone size: NA; V gene: TRBV7-9; D gene: TRBD1; CDR3 protein: CSSSLQGTEAFF; CDR3 DNA: TGTTCCAGCAGCTTACAGGGGACTGAAGCTTTCTTT
J gene: TRBJ1-4; clone size: few; V gene: TRBV5-1; D gene: NA; CDR3 protein: CASSRGSTNEKLFF; CDR3 DNA: TGCGCCAGCAGTAGGGGTTCAACTAATGAAAAACTGTTTTTT
J gene: TRBJ1-2; clone size: NA; V gene: TRBV7-3; D gene: NA; CDR3 protein: CASSFPGGGGYTF; CDR3 DNA: TGTGCCAGCAGCTTCCCGGGCGGAGGTGGCTACACCTTC
J gene: TRBJ1-6; clone size: NA; V gene: TRBV25-1; D gene: TRBD1; CDR3 protein: CASSELDRDNSPLHF; CDR3 DNA: TGTGCCAGCAGTGAACTGGACAGGGACAATTCACCCCTCCACTTT
J gene: TRBJ1-6; clone size: NA; V gene: TRBV19; D gene: TRBD1; CDR3 protein: CASSAMRVSRGGAGSPLHF; CDR3 DNA: TGTGCCAGTAGCGCAATGAGGGTTAGCAGAGGGGGCGCGGGTTCACCCCTCCACTTT
J gene: TRBJ1-5; clone size: NA; V gene: TRBV7-2; D gene: TRBD1; CDR3 protein: CASSLVPGQGNQPQHF; CDR3 DNA: TGTGCCAGCAGCCTAGTGCCGGGACAGGGTAATCAGCCCCAGCATTTT
J gene: TRBJ2-1; clone size: NA; V gene: TRBV9; D gene: TRBD2; CDR3 protein: CASSGVRGDYNEQFF; CDR3 DNA: TGTGCCAGCAGCGGGGTCCGGGGGGATTACAATGAGCAGTTCTTC
J gene: TRBJ2-2; clone size: NA; V gene: TRBV5-1; D gene: NA; CDR3 protein: CASSLTRPGAGELFF; CDR3 DNA: TGCGCCAGCAGCTTGACTAGGCCGGGCGCCGGGGAGCTGTTTTTT
J gene: TRBJ1-1; clone size: NA; V gene: TRBV29-1; D gene: NA; CDR3 protein: CSVDPTKWSTEAFF; CDR3 DNA: TGCAGCGTTGATCCTACAAAATGGAGCACTGAAGCTTTCTTT
J gene: TRBJ1-1; clone size: once; V gene: TRBV19; D gene: TRBD1; CDR3 protein: CASSIEGTGGSEAFF; CDR3 DNA: TGTGCCAGTAGTATTGAAGGGACAGGGGGCTCTGAAGCTTTCTTT
J gene: TRBJ1-1; clone size: once; V gene: TRBV6-5; D gene: NA; CDR3 protein: CASSYDWQVPEAFF; CDR3 DNA: TGTGCCAGCAGTTACGATTGGCAGGTCCCTGAAGCTTTCTTT
J gene: TRBJ1-3; clone size: NA; V gene: TRBV14; D gene: NA; CDR3 protein: CASSQPGTTGNTIYF; CDR3 DNA: TGTGCCAGCAGCCAACCCGGGACAACTGGAAACACCATATATTTT
J gene: TRBJ1-2; clone size: NA; V gene: TRBV7-2; D gene: NA; CDR3 protein: CASSLATSSNYGYTF; CDR3 DNA: TGTGCCAGCAGCTTAGCGACATCATCTAACTATGGCTACACCTTC
J gene: TRBJ2-7; clone size: NA; V gene: TRBV5-6; D gene: NA; CDR3 protein: CASRGSGYEQYF; CDR3 DNA: TGTGCCAGCAGAGGTTCGGGCTACGAGCAGTACTTC
J gene: TRBJ2-5; clone size: NA; V gene: TRBV5-1; D gene: TRBD2; CDR3 protein: CASSLARLAEETQYF; CDR3 DNA: TGCGCCAGCAGCTTGGCACGACTAGCGGAAGAGACCCAGTACTTC
J gene: TRBJ2-7; clone size: few; V gene: TRBV28; D gene: NA; CDR3 protein: CASNPGGVPYEQYF; CDR3 DNA: TGTGCCAGCAACCCGGGCGGGGTTCCCTACGAGCAGTACTTC
J gene: TRBJ1-2; clone size: NA; V gene: TRBV27; D gene: TRBD1; CDR3 protein: CASSLREGQTNYGYTF; CDR3 DNA: TGTGCCAGCAGTTTACGGGAGGGACAGACTAACTATGGCTACACCTTC
J gene: TRBJ2-1; clone size: NA; V gene: TRBV4-2; D gene: TRBD2; CDR3 protein: CASSQLSGGAYNEQFF; CDR3 DNA: TGTGCCAGCAGCCAGCTTAGCGGGGGGGCCTACAATGAGCAGTTCTTC
J gene: TRBJ2-3; clone size: NA; V gene: TRBV10-3; D gene: NA; CDR3 protein: CAISRGQPSTDTQYF; CDR3 DNA: TGTGCCATCAGTCGAGGACAGCCTAGCACAGATACGCAGTATTTT
J gene: TRBJ2-1; clone size: NA; V gene: TRBV7-2; D gene: NA; CDR3 protein: CASSPRTDNEQFF; CDR3 DNA: TGTGCCAGCAGCCCTCGGACAGACAATGAGCAGTTCTTC
J gene: TRBJ2-2; clone size: few; V gene: TRBV28; D gene: NA; CDR3 protein: CAIQGWTGELFF; CDR3 DNA: TGTGCCATCCAGGGGTGGACCGGGGAGCTGTTTTTT
J gene: TRBJ1-1; clone size: NA; V gene: TRBV19; D gene: TRBD1; CDR3 protein: CASSGETGLTEAFF; CDR3 DNA: TGTGCCAGTAGTGGGGAGACAGGGCTAACTGAAGCTTTCTTT
J gene: TRBJ1-1; clone size: NA; V gene: TRBV28; D gene: NA; CDR3 protein: CASSSRRGPDLTEAFF; CDR3 DNA: TGTGCCAGCAGTTCACGCAGGGGCCCAGATCTCACTGAAGCTTTCTTT
J gene: TRBJ1-1; clone size: once; V gene: TRBV7-3; D gene: TRBD1; CDR3 protein: CASSSTGDMNTEAFF; CDR3 DNA: TGTGCCAGCAGCTCCACAGGGGACATGAACACTGAAGCTTTCTTT
J gene: TRBJ1-2; clone size: NA; V gene: TRBV5-6; D gene: TRBD1; CDR3 protein: CASSLQPGQGYGYTF; CDR3 DNA: TGTGCCAGCAGCCTGCAACCTGGACAGGGCTATGGCTACACCTTC
J gene: TRBJ1-5; clone size: NA; V gene: TRBV7-2; D gene: NA; CDR3 protein: CASTDGGYSNQPQHF; CDR3 DNA: TGTGCCAGCACCGACGGCGGCTATAGCAATCAGCCCCAGCATTTT
J gene: TRBJ1-2; clone size: NA; V gene: TRBV7-2; D gene: NA; CDR3 protein: CASSTQGGQDYGYTF; CDR3 DNA: TGTGCCAGCAGCACCCAGGGAGGACAAGACTATGGCTACACCTTC
J gene: TRBJ2-7; clone size: once; V gene: TRBV5-1; D gene: TRBD1; CDR3 protein: CASSLVGGDEQYF; CDR3 DNA: TGCGCCAGCAGCTTGGTAGGGGGCGACGAGCAGTACTTC
J gene: TRBJ1-5; clone size: few; V gene: TRBV7-7; D gene: TRBD1; CDR3 protein: CASSVSTGFGNQPQHF; CDR3 DNA: TGTGCTAGCAGCGTATCGACAGGGTTTGGCAATCAGCCCCAGCATTTT
J gene: TRBJ2-3; clone size: NA; V gene: TRBV9; D gene: NA; CDR3 protein: CASSVVEGGTDTQYF; CDR3 DNA: TGTGCCAGCAGCGTAGTGGAAGGGGGCACAGATACGCAGTATTTT
J gene: TRBJ2-3; clone size: NA; V gene: TRBV5-4; D gene: TRBD2; CDR3 protein: CASSPGLAGGTDTQYF; CDR3 DNA: TGTGCCAGCAGCCCGGGACTAGCGGGAGGAACAGATACGCAGTATTTT
J gene: TRBJ2-3; clone size: NA; V gene: TRBV27; D gene: TRBD1; CDR3 protein: CASSPRGLGTDTQYF; CDR3 DNA: TGTGCCAGCAGTCCCAGGGGGCTTGGCACAGATACGCAGTATTTT
J gene: TRBJ2-7; clone size: NA; V gene: TRBV2; D gene: TRBD2; CDR3 protein: CASSDRREGKQYF; CDR3 DNA: TGTGCCAGCAGTGATAGGAGGGAGGGTAAGCAGTACTTC
J gene: TRBJ1-5; clone size: NA; V gene: TRBV12-1; D gene: NA; CDR3 protein: CASSFVSVWQPQHF; CDR3 DNA: TGTGCCAGCAGCTTTGTCAGTGTTTGGCAGCCCCAGCATTTT
J gene: TRBJ1-2; clone size: NA; V gene: TRBV9; D gene: TRBD1; CDR3 protein: CASAADRGQNGYTF; CDR3 DNA: TGTGCCAGCGCCGCAGACAGGGGGCAAAATGGCTACACCTTC
J gene: TRBJ2-7; clone size: NA; V gene: TRBV19; D gene: TRBD1; CDR3 protein: CASRSTGTGSYEQYF; CDR3 DNA: TGTGCCAGTAGGAGTACCGGGACAGGCTCCTACGAGCAGTACTTC
J gene: TRBJ1-6; clone size: NA; V gene: TRBV7-2; D gene: NA; CDR3 protein: CASSLAPGNSSPLHF; CDR3 DNA: TGTGCCAGCAGCTTAGCGCCCGGTAATAGTTCACCCCTCCACTTT
J gene: TRBJ2-2; clone size: NA; V gene: TRBV19; D gene: TRBD1; CDR3 protein: CASSDRGAGELFF; CDR3 DNA: TGTGCCAGTAGTGACAGGGGTGCGGGGGAGCTGTTTTTT